The source of this T cell receptor (beta chain) is a study of CD8 T cell repertoires and HIV-1 epitope variants. Study-wide background: Controls were a CMV, EBV and flu pool, Ebola AY9, and no peptide. Cultures ran approximately 11 days, with IL-2, IL-7 and IL-15 added on days 3 and 7. 1M T cells were kept uncultured as a baseline.

The repertoire was sequenced with immunoSEQ multiplex PCR; TCRdb's copy has only in-frame clones and lacks some. This sample has thousands of clones, with more than 55% found just once. In the case of this clone: Its matching antigen is unknown.

This CDR3 region has 14 residues. Germline assignment: CDR1 ENHRY and CDR2 SYGVKD. Trimming pared 4 bases from V and 8 bases from J, leaving 15 bases between. The chain combines TRBV10-3 with TRBJ2-1, with a weak D call TRBD1 (6 bases). Sequencing input: cultured CD8+ T cells derived from PBMCs. This clonotype was sampled from a male donor with HIV. This CDR3 is CAISGAGESYEQFF. The CDR3 nucleotides are TGTGCCATCAGTGGGGCAGGGGAGAGCTATGAGCAGTTCTTC.